The 16 T cell receptor beta chains given below trace back to one sample, sequenced in a study of untreated major depressive disorder. Whole-study results and caveats: TRBV05-01 (Vbeta 5.1) usage was higher in CD4+ T cells of depressed patients than controls.

Method: immunoSEQ multiplex PCR; TCRdb's copy keeps in-frame clones and lacks some. This sample has approximately 25,000 clones; 91% occur once, and the top ten carry 0.72%. No antigens are known for them. The sample taken for sequencing was CD4+ T cells from PBMCs. The receptors come from a woman aged 30 to 39 with major depressive disorder.

The chain carries TRBV28 and TRBJ2-7; 16 bases are shared with TRBD2. Germline CDR1 reads MDHEN; CDR2 reads SYDVKM. The CDR3 is 14 amino acids. The junction had 6 bases not matched to a gene; V was cut back by 8 bases and J by 8 bases. Written as DNA, the CDR3 is TGTGCCAGCGATACGGGACTAGCGGGAGGGAAGCAGTACTTC. It codes for CASDTGLAGGKQYF. The variable domain in full, completed from reference TRBV28 and TRBJ2-7, reads DVKVTQSSRYLVKRTGEKVFLECVQDMDHENMFWYRQDPGLGLRLIYFSYDVKMKEKGDIPEGYSVSREKKERFSLILESASTNQTSMYLCASDTGLAGGKQYFGPGTRLTVT.

CDR3 nucleotide sequence: TGCGCCAGCAGCTTGGAGTGGCTAGGCGCCGGGGAGCTGTTTTTT. It translates to CASSLEWLGAGELFF. The chain uses TRBV5-1 and TRBJ2-2, with D hard to call. The CDR3 is 15 amino acids. Germline CDR1 SGHRS, CDR2 YFSETQ. Trimming shortened V by 0 bases and J by 6 bases, and 12 bases separated the two germline ends.

V usage is TRBV7-2 and J usage is TRBJ2-3, with 7 nucleotides matching TRBD2. Germline trimming cut 0 bases from V and 6 bases from J; bases unmatched to any gene: 6. Germline CDR1 is SGHTA and CDR2 is FQGNSA. The CDR3 runs to 15 residues. CDR3 loop: CASSLARLARDTQYF. CDR3 in DNA: TGTGCCAGCAGCTTAGCGCGACTAGCACGGGATACGCAGTATTTT.

The chain joins TRBV5-4 to TRBJ2-3, with no clear D. Trimming pared 1 base from V and 0 bases from J, leaving 3 bases between. The V gene's germline CDR1 is SGHNT and CDR2 YYREEE (reference sequence). The length of the CDR3 is 13 residues. The CDR3 DNA sequence: TGTGCCAGCAGCTTGAAAAGCACAGATACGCAGTATTTT. The encoded protein is CASSLKSTDTQYF.

V usage is TRBV28 and J usage is TRBJ1-5; D call uncertain. Trimming took 6 bases from V and 4 from J, leaving 10 bases between them. CDR1 is MDHEN and CDR2 is SYDVKM in the germline V gene. CDR3 length equals 13 residues. The CDR3 DNA reads TGTGCCAGCAGAGGCCCCCCAAATCAGCCCCAGCATTTT. Amino acid sequence: CASRGPPNQPQHF.

This chain uses TRBV4-2 with TRBJ1-2; D is possibly TRBD1 (6 bases). Germline loops: CDR1 LGHNA, CDR2 YNFKEQ. V was trimmed by 0 bases and J by 8 bases, leaving 19 bases between them. The CDR3 extends over 16 amino acids. The CDR3 reads CASSQDWGQVRRGYTF. In DNA, the CDR3 is TGTGCCAGCAGCCAAGATTGGGGGCAGGTCAGACGCGGCTACACCTTC.

This sequence joins TRBV11-1 and TRBJ2-7, with D hard to call. CDR1 SGHAT and CDR2 FQDESV come from the germline V gene (reference sequence). The CDR3 is 15 residues long. V was clipped by 3 bases and J by 0 bases, with 12 bases between them. CDR3 protein: CASSLARSISYEQYF. CDR3 sequence (DNA): TGTGCCAGCAGCTTGGCGCGGTCGATCTCCTACGAGCAGTACTTC.

The chain combines TRBV4-3 with TRBJ1-1; 7 nucleotides match TRBD1. CDR1 is LGHNA and CDR2 is YSLEER in the germline V gene. The CDR3 is 16 residues long. Losses at the gene ends were 4 bases for V and 3 bases for J; bases not matched to a gene: 11. CDR3 residues: CASSPEGVGGYTEAFF. CDR3 bases: TGCGCCAGCAGCCCAGAGGGGGTAGGGGGCTACACTGAAGCTTTCTTT.

The chain recombines TRBV7-9 with TRBJ2-5; the D gene is possibly TRBD1 (6 bases). CDR3 size: 13 residues. The V end was cut by 5 bases, the J end by 5 bases, with 12 bases between. Germline CDR1 SEHNR, CDR2 FQNEAQ (reference sequence). The CDR3 coding sequence is TGTGCCAGCAGCCTGGACAGCCGGGAGACCCAGTACTTC. It translates to CASSLDSRETQYF.

This chain connects TRBV5-1 to TRBJ2-7; 7 bases align to TRBD1. The V segment lost 5 bases and the J segment 4 bases; nucleotides outside the gene matches: 6. Germline V gene lookup returns CDR1 SGHRS and CDR2 YFSETQ. The CDR3 runs 13 residues. This chain's CDR3 is CASSPGTAYEQYF. The CDR3 region has the DNA TGCGCCAGCAGTCCCGGGACAGCATACGAGCAGTACTTC.

On this clone: Relative to the germline gene, one junction end is altered; a read error may explain this. J is TRBJ2-2 and V is TRBV19; D unresolved. This CDR3 contains 11 residues. The germline V gene has CDR1 LNHDA and CDR2 SQIVND (reference sequence). The CDR3: CASSIPGELFF. DNA of the CDR3: TGTGCCAGCAGTATCCCCGGGGAGCTGTTTTTT.

The gene calls are TRBV5-1 and TRBJ2-7; weak D call: TRBD2 (5 bases). CDR1 and CDR2 from the germline V gene are SGHRS and YFSETQ. This CDR3 is 13 amino acids long. Trimming took off 2 bases at V and 7 bases at J, with 13 bases between the two ends. This CDR3 reads CASSLGGSEEQYF. The CDR3 nucleotides read TGCGCCAGCAGCTTAGGAGGTTCCGAAGAGCAGTACTTC.

The gene calls are TRBV5-1 and TRBJ1-2; D gene unclear. Germline-derived CDR1 and CDR2 are SGHRS and YFSETQ. The CDR3 loop spans 13 amino acids. V was clipped by 2 bases and J by 3 bases, with 8 bases between them. The CDR3 region has the DNA TGCGCCAGCAGCTTCGGCGGGGACTATGGCTACACCTTC. Its translation is CASSFGGDYGYTF.

The chain employs TRBV18 and TRBJ1-1; D is undetermined. The CDR3 totals 12 residues. Germline CDR1 KGHSH, CDR2 LQKENI. Trimming removed 2 bases at V and 3 bases at J, with 4 bases between. The CDR3 DNA sequence: TGTGCCAGCTCACCAGGGGACACTGAAGCTTTCTTT. It codes for CASSPGDTEAFF.

The chain uses TRBV18 and TRBJ1-2; tentative D call: TRBD1 (5 bases). Trimming removed 1 base at V and 2 bases at J, with 17 bases between. CDR1 is KGHSH, CDR2 LQKENI, per germline. The CDR3 loop spans 17 amino acids. The CDR3 DNA is TGTGCCAGCTCACCACAATCACCCGGGACGGGGAACTATGGCTACACCTTC. Translation gives CASSPQSPGTGNYGYTF.

V gene TRBV19 combines with J gene TRBJ2-7; the D gene is possibly TRBD2 (6 bases). CDR1 is LNHDA, CDR2 SQIVND, per germline (reference sequence). V was pared by 4 bases and J by 3 bases, with 16 bases between. The CDR3 covers 15 residues. The CDR3 protein is CASSTRLVSGYEQYF. As DNA, the CDR3 is TGTGCCAGTAGTACCCGACTAGTATCGGGCTACGAGCAGTACTTC.